This TCR beta chain was sequenced for a study of blood T cell repertoires in COVID-19. Per the original data handling: Scientists estimated how many nucleated cells there were by amplifying reference gene primers. This table comes from immunoSEQ multiplex PCR, and its TCRdb copy is limited to in-frame clones, with some not included. From that table come the V and J calls and clone size; the DNA was used to work out D and trimming. The top ten clones hold 1.9% of a sample with about 250,000 clones, 80% to 95% of them seen once. All enrollees were about 18 to 89 years old and from fewer than 25 US areas. Each recovered donor of Cohort 3 presented with two negative PCRs, clearance, or symptom resolution. The sequenced sample was PBMCs or T cells enriched from blood (not recorded which). This TCR came from a woman aged 18-29 years who had recovered from COVID-19.

CDR3 nucleotide sequence: TGTGCCAGCTCCCAAGACAGGCGCTATGGCTACACCTTC. It yields the protein CASSQDRRYGYTF. The chain carries TRBV18 and TRBJ1-2, with D perhaps TRBD1 (6 bases). V lost 6 bases and J lost 4, with 12 bases in between. The CDR3 totals 13 residues. Looked up from germline, CDR1 is KGHSH and CDR2 is LQKENI.